The text below deals with one T cell receptor beta chain. A 1 in 200,000 to 1 in 1 million T cell depth was the sequencing target. The assay was immunoSEQ multiplex PCR, and TCRdb's table has in-frame clones only and misses some. The data hold around 70,000 clones, with 70% to 90% observed a single time. The entry originates in a study of cytotoxic CD8 clonotypes in ibrutinib-treated CLL. Roughly 2 micrograms of genomic DNA from cryopreserved PBMCs went into TCR beta libraries. The CDR3 loop spans 14 amino acids. The V gene's germline CDR1 is KGHSH and CDR2 LQKENI. The ends were cut back, 1 base at V and 7 bases at J, with 14 bases in the middle.

Here the sequenced sample was PBMCs, taken after 24 months of ibrutinib treatment. The genes are TRBV18 and TRBJ2-7, with D perhaps assigned TRBD1 or TRBD2 (6 bases each). This receptor was taken from a human donor with chronic lymphocytic leukemia. The CDR3 nucleotides read TGTGCCAGCTCACCACTACCCGGAGGGGGGGAGCAGTACTTC. Amino acid sequence: CASSPLPGGGEQYF.